These 7 T cell receptor beta chains originate from one sample sequenced in a study of blood T cell repertoires in COVID-19. The table came from immunoSEQ multiplex PCR; TCRdb's copy has only in-frame clones and leaves some out. The data contain 55,000 to 65,000 clones, roughly 91% of them seen just once; the ten biggest clones take up around 9.4%. Sequencing used peripheral blood. These receptors all stem from a human donor in a cohort sampled during active COVID-19.

V is TRBV7-2 and J is TRBJ2-7; 11 bases match TRBD2. The germline V gene has CDR1 SGHTA and CDR2 FQGNSA. The V gene end was trimmed by 3 bases and the J gene end by 6 bases; junction bases not matched to a gene: 13. This CDR3 region has 17 residues. CDR3 sequence reads: CASSLPLSSGGNGEQYF. CDR3 nucleotides: TGTGCCAGCAGCTTGCCCCTATCTAGCGGGGGGAACGGCGAGCAGTACTTC.

This chain connects TRBV7-3 to TRBJ1-2, with D perhaps matching TRBD1 (5 bases). Trimming left V 5 bases short and J 7 bases short, with 20 bases between. CDR1 is SGHTA, CDR2 FQGTGA, per germline. The CDR3 has 15 residues. The CDR3 DNA is TGTGCCAGCAGCGATTCAGGACCAGCTCAGGGTGGCTACACCTTC. Its protein is CASSDSGPAQGGYTF.

DNA for the CDR3: TGTGCCAGCTCACAAGACAGGGACTACGAGCAGTACTTC. It is translated as CASSQDRDYEQYF. This chain joins TRBV18 and TRBJ2-7; 7 positions agree with TRBD1. CDR3 length: 13 amino acids. Germline V gene lookup returns CDR1 KGHSH and CDR2 LQKENI. With V trimmed by 4 bases and J by 3 bases, 3 bases remained unmatched.

This rearrangement joins TRBV7-6 to TRBJ2-1; D remains ambiguous. CDR1 is SGHVS, CDR2 FNYEAQ, per germline. V was cut by 4 bases and J by 4 bases, with 8 bases left in between. This CDR3 spans 13 amino acids. CDR3 region: CASSWQTYNEQFF. CDR3 sequence (DNA): TGTGCCAGCAGCTGGCAGACTTACAATGAGCAGTTCTTC.

As regards this clone: The junction does not match germline at one end; this may be a read error. The gene calls are TRBV6-6 and TRBJ2-1; 10 nucleotides match TRBD2. CDR3 length equals 15 residues. The germline CDR1 and CDR2 sequences are MNHNY and SVGAGI (reference sequence). CDR3 region: CASSYSSGRAREKVF. In DNA, the CDR3 is TGTGCCAGCAGTTACTCGAGCGGGAGGGCCCGAGAGAAGGTCTTC.

J is TRBJ1-1 and V is TRBV5-1; TRBD1 matches 7 bases. The junction had 3 bases not matched to a gene; V was cut back by 0 bases and J by 1 base. Per the germline V gene, CDR1 is SGHRS and CDR2 is YFSETQ. CDR3 size: 15 residues. DNA for the CDR3: TGCGCCAGCAGCTTGGCCGGGACAGCGAACACTGAAGCTTTCTTT. Its translation: CASSLAGTANTEAFF.

This clone was counted once. The chain combines TRBV27 with TRBJ1-1, with 7 bases aligning to TRBD1. Germline V gene lookup returns CDR1 MNHEY and CDR2 SMNVEV (reference sequence). J gave up 7 bases and V 5 bases, and 13 bases lay outside the gene matches. The CDR3 has 15 amino acids. CDR3 region: CASSPTDRDASEAFF. CDR3 bases: TGTGCCAGCAGTCCAACTGACAGGGATGCTAGTGAAGCTTTCTTT.